One and the same sample provided the 16 T cell receptor beta chains below, sequenced in a study of T-cell reconstitution after alpha-beta-depleted transplantation in children (dated by TCRdb to about 2016). The method was PCR. The sequencer was an Illumina HiSeq 2500. TCR library preparation used molecular barcoding, with unique molecular identifiers applied to normalize quantification of the TCRbeta repertoire. In TCRdb, the public reads were trimmed at Q25 with fastp and aligned with MiXCR, with productive beta chains retained. Records with the same CDR3 protein are collapsed into one entry carrying the most frequent genes and DNA. The sample yields 750,000 to 950,000 distinct CDR3 sequences; under 20% were counted once. Of the sample, just under 5% falls within the top ten clones. The intended sense of this specimen's treatment or condition label: allogeneic hematopoietic cell transplantation with graft depleted of TCRalphabeta T cells and CD19 B cells.

The sequences come from PBMCs, mostly from graft donor cells, collected 360 days after TCRalphabeta/CD19-depleted stem cell transplant. The receptor set was obtained from a male patient younger than 18 who had a stem cell transplant for acute lymphoblastic leukemia, so the T cells may come from the graft donor.

This clonotype showed up just a few times. V usage is TRBV18 and J usage is TRBJ2-5; a possible D gene is TRBD1 (5 bases). The V and J ends lost 2 bases and 13 bases respectively, with 11 bases between them. From germline, CDR1 is KGHSH and CDR2 LQKENI. The CDR3 sequence is 11 residues long. In nucleotides, the CDR3 is TGTGCCAGCTCACCAGGGGCGCTAACGTACTTC. It translates to CASSPGALTYF.

This clonotype has just a few counts. J is TRBJ2-1 and V is TRBV5-1; D might be TRBD2 (5 bases). Germline CDR1 SGHRS, CDR2 YFSETQ. Trimming took off 5 bases at V and 2 bases at J, with 14 bases between the two ends. The CDR3 has 15 residues. Here the CDR3 DNA reads TGCGCCAGCAGACCCGGGGAGACCCCCTACAATGAGCAGTTCTTC. It specifies CASRPGETPYNEQFF.

This clonotype has only a few counts. The chain carries TRBV11-1 and TRBJ2-2, with D perhaps being TRBD1 or TRBD2 (5 bases each). Deletions cut 7 bases from V and 0 bases from J, with 18 bases between. There are 17 residues in the CDR3. Germline-derived CDR1 and CDR2 are SGHAT and FQDESV (reference sequence). Here the CDR3 DNA reads TGTGCCAGCAAACTTGACCTCGGGACCCCGAACACCGGGGAGCTGTTTTTT. It translates to CASKLDLGTPNTGELFF.

The rearrangement uses TRBV24-1 and TRBJ2-5, with D possibly matching TRBD2 (5 bases). Between the trimmed V and J ends, which lost 6 bases and 4 bases, there was a span of 14 bases. CDR3 length equals 14 residues. In germline, CDR1 is KGHDR, CDR2 SFDVKD. The CDR3 spells CATSPSKVTETQYF. CDR3 DNA: TGTGCCACCAGTCCTAGCAAGGTCACAGAGACCCAGTACTTC.

This clonotype was counted between two and nine times. The chain uses TRBV20-1 and TRBJ1-3; D unclear. Germline V lookup: CDR1 DFQATT, CDR2 SNEGSKA (reference sequence). Deletions cut 3 bases from V and 4 bases from J, with 13 bases between. The CDR3 is made up of 14 amino acids. The CDR3 DNA reads as TGCAGTGCTAGCCTTACGACCGGGGGAAACACCATATATTTT. Its translation: CSASLTTGGNTIYF.

This sequence joins TRBV12-3 or TRBV12-4 and TRBJ2-7; 8 bases align to TRBD2. V shed 3 bases and J 5 bases; nucleotides not matched to a gene: 6. The CDR3 contains 14 residues. The CDR3 protein is CASSLGLGSDEQYF. The CDR3 nucleotides are TGTGCCAGCAGTTTGGGACTAGGATCTGACGAGCAGTACTTC.

The CDR3 sequence is CATSDPMTDAGDRLWEQFF. The CDR3 bases are TGTGCCACCAGTGATCCCATGACCGACGCTGGGGACAGATTATGGGAGCAGTTCTTC. The chain joins TRBV24-1 to TRBJ2-1; 7 nucleotides align to TRBD1. The CDR3 is 19 amino acids. Trimming took 3 bases from V and 10 from J; bases not matched to a gene: 23. The germline CDR1 and CDR2 sequences are KGHDR and SFDVKD.

This clonotype has a handful of counts. The chain combines TRBV11-3 with TRBJ2-3; 10 nucleotides match TRBD2. Germline V gene lookup returns CDR1 SGHNT and CDR2 YENEEA. The CDR3 loop spans 16 amino acids. V dropped 4 bases and J dropped 8; count of bases not matched to a gene: 12. DNA for the CDR3: TGTGCCAGCAGCTCCCCCCTAGCGGGAGATCCCGTTACGCAGTATTTT. This translates into CASSSPLAGDPVTQYF.

Many counts were recorded for this clonotype. V usage is TRBV5-1 and J usage is TRBJ2-7, with 9 bases fitting TRBD2. The CDR3 covers 16 residues. The junction had 8 bases not matched to a gene; V was cut back by 3 bases and J by 1 base. The germline V gene encodes CDR1 SGHRS and CDR2 YFSETQ. CDR3 nucleotide sequence: TGCGCCAGCAGCTCTTTAGCGGGAGTGAATTCCTACGAGCAGTACTTC. Amino acid sequence: CASSSLAGVNSYEQYF.

The rearrangement joins TRBV10-3 to TRBJ2-5; D perhaps matches TRBD2 (5 bases). The germline V gene encodes CDR1 ENHRY and CDR2 SYGVKD. The CDR3 spans 14 residues. Trimming took 10 bases from V and 2 from J, leaving 17 bases between them. Here the CDR3 reads CATQYIGGQETQYF. The DNA for the CDR3 is TGTGCCACCCAGTATATAGGAGGACAAGAGACCCAGTACTTC.

This clonotype has a count of ten or more. The chain recombines TRBV20-1 with TRBJ1-5; no clear D gene. CDR1 is DFQATT and CDR2 is SNEGSKA in the germline V gene (reference sequence). There are 15 residues in the CDR3. V was cut by 5 bases and J by 3 bases, with 17 bases left in between. The CDR3, as DNA: TGCAGTGCTCCCGTGGAGAGCCTCTTCAATCAGCCCCAGCATTTT. This translates into CSAPVESLFNQPQHF.

This clonotype occurred a few times. The chain joins TRBV7-2 to TRBJ2-7; D not resolved. The ends were cut back, 1 base at V and 7 bases at J, with 17 bases in the middle. CDR1 and CDR2 (germline): SGHTA, FQGNSA. The CDR3 has 15 residues. Written as DNA, the CDR3 is TGTGCCAGCAGCTTAGAGCCGAACTCTCACTGGGAGCAGTACTTC. The encoded protein is CASSLEPNSHWEQYF.

This clonotype was seen a handful of times. V and J are TRBV29-1 and TRBJ2-7; D unclear. V was clipped by 2 bases and J by 4 bases, with 21 bases between them. CDR3 length: 16 amino acids. Germline CDR1 and CDR2: SQVTM and ANQGSEA. In nucleotides, the CDR3 is TGCAGCGTTGAAATCGGGTACGACCCTCCCCTTTACGAGCAGTACTTC. Translating gives CSVEIGYDPPLYEQYF.

V and J are TRBV11-3 and TRBJ1-5, with 9 positions matching TRBD1. Trimming removed 3 bases from V and 7 bases from J; junction bases left unmatched: 10. Germline CDR1 reads SGHNT; CDR2 reads YENEEA. The CDR3 length is 16 residues. As DNA, the CDR3 is TGTGCCAGCAGCTTCCGGGACAGGGTGACGGGGCAGCCCCAGCATTTT. Amino acid sequence: CASSFRDRVTGQPQHF.

The chain couples TRBV30 to TRBJ2-5, with TRBD2 identical over 8 bases. Trimming took 0 bases from V and 4 from J; bases not matched to a gene: 10. The CDR3 sequence is 16 residues long. Per the germline V gene, CDR1 is GTSNPN and CDR2 is SVGIG (reference sequence). The CDR3 reads CAWSVLGWTSLETQYF. CDR3 sequence (DNA): TGTGCCTGGAGTGTACTCGGCTGGACTAGCTTAGAGACCCAGTACTTC.

This clonotype was seen only a few times. The chain joins TRBV5-1 to TRBJ2-7; D remains ambiguous. The CDR3 consists of 17 residues. Germline assignment: CDR1 SGHRS and CDR2 YFSETQ. Trimming shortened V by 2 bases and J by 5 bases, and 23 bases separated the two germline ends. The CDR3 spells CASSFRPMGELGNEQYF. The CDR3 nucleotides read TGCGCCAGCAGCTTTCGTCCGATGGGTGAATTGGGCAACGAGCAGTACTTC. Filled out from reference TRBV5-1 and TRBJ2-7, the complete variable domain reads KAGVTQTPRYLIKTRGQQVTLSCSPISGHRSVSWYQQTPGQGLQFLFEYFSETQRNKGNFPGRFSGRQFSNSRSEMNVSTLELGDSALYLCASSFRPMGELGNEQYFGPGTRLTVT.